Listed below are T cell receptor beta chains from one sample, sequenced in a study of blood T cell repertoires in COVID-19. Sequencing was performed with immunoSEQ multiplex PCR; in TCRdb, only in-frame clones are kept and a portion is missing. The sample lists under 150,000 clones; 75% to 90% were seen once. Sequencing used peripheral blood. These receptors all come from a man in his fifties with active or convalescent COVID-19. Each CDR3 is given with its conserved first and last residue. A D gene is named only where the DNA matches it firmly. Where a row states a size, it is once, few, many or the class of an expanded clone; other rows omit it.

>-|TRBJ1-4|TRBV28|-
CASSLAGKPNEKLFF
TGTGCCAGCAGTTTAGCGGGCAAACCTAATGAAAAACTGTTTTTT
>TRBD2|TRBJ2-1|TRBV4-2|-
CASSQDWSGGPSYNEQFF
TGTGCCAGCAGCCAAGATTGGAGCGGGGGGCCCTCCTACAATGAGCAGTTCTTC
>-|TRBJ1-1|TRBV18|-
CASSPPTGLNTEAFF
TGTGCCAGCTCACCTCCGACAGGATTGAACACTGAAGCTTTCTTT
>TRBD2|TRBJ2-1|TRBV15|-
CATSRVGGGRANEQFF
TGTGCCACCAGCAGAGTCGGAGGCGGGAGGGCCAATGAGCAGTTCTTC
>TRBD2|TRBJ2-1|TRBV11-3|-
CASSLGGGNEQFF
TGTGCCAGCAGCTTGGGGGGGGGCAATGAGCAGTTCTTC
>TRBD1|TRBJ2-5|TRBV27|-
CASSKQGAYETQYF
TGTGCCAGCAGTAAACAGGGGGCATATGAGACCCAGTACTTC
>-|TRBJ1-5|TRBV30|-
CAFGREGNQPQHF
TGTGCGTTTGGCAGGGAGGGCAATCAGCCCCAGCATTTT
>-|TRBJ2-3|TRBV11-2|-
CASSQGGQATDTQYF
TGTGCCAGCAGCCAAGGCGGGCAGGCCACAGATACGCAGTATTTT
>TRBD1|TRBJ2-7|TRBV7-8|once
CASSLRGQGFEQYF
TGTGCCAGCAGCTTAAGGGGACAGGGGTTTGAGCAGTACTTC
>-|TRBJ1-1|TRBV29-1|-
CSAKDSLNTEAFF
TGCAGCGCTAAGGACAGCCTGAACACTGAAGCTTTCTTT
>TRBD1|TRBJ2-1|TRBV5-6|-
CASSSRDRSMDEQFF
TGTGCCAGCAGCTCCCGGGACAGGAGTATGGATGAGCAGTTCTTC
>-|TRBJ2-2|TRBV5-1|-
CASSLSMAQNTGELFF
TGCGCCAGCAGCTTGTCCATGGCCCAAAACACCGGGGAGCTGTTTTTT
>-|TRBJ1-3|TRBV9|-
CASSPRSGASGNTIYF
TGTGCCAGCAGCCCTCGATCAGGGGCTTCCGGAAACACCATATATTTT
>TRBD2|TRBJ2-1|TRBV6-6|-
CASSYGTSAEQFF
TGTGCCAGCAGTTACGGGACTAGCGCAGAGCAGTTCTTC
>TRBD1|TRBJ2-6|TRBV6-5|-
CASRTGTGANVLTF
TGTGCCAGCAGGACAGGGACTGGGGCCAACGTCCTGACTTTC
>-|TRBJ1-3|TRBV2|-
CASSEPGAGNTIYF
TGTGCCAGCAGTGAACCAGGGGCAGGAAACACCATATATTTT
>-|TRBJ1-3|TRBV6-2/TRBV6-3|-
CASSSGIGNTIYF
TGTGCCAGCAGTTCGGGGATTGGAAACACCATATATTTT
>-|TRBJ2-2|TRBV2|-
CASSEVGAGTGELFF
TGTGCCAGCAGTGAAGTGGGAGCTGGGACCGGGGAGCTGTTTTTT
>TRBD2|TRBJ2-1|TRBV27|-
CASSYTSGSNYNEQFF
TGTGCCAGCAGTTATACTAGCGGGAGCAACTACAATGAGCAGTTCTTC
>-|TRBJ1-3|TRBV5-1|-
CASSPEGGNTIYF
TGCGCCAGCAGCCCCGAGGGTGGAAACACCATATATTTT
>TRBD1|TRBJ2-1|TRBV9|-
CASSVPGTGNINEQFF
TGTGCCAGCAGCGTACCCGGGACAGGGAATATCAATGAGCAGTTCTTC
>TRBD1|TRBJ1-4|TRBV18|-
CASSPEQGADEKLFF
TGTGCCAGCTCACCTGAACAGGGGGCGGATGAAAAACTGTTTTTT
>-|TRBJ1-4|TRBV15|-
CATSRGGGRNEKLFF
TGTGCCACCAGCAGAGGAGGGGGACGTAATGAAAAACTGTTTTTT
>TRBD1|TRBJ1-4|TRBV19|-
CASSIDRGSEKLFF
TGTGCCAGTAGTATCGACAGGGGAAGTGAAAAACTGTTTTTT
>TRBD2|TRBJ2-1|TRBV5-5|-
CASSWGTSGPTFYNEQFF
TGTGCCAGCAGCTGGGGGACTAGCGGGCCTACCTTCTACAATGAGCAGTTCTTC
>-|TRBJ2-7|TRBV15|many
CATSNPGRTYEQYF
TGTGCCACCAGCAATCCTGGCCGAACCTACGAGCAGTACTTC
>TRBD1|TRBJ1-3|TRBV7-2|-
CASSPTAGGGNTIYF
TGTGCCAGCAGCCCTACGGCAGGGGGCGGAAACACCATATATTTT
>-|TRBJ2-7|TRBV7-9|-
CASSYWRADSSPYEQYF
TGTGCCAGCAGCTATTGGAGGGCTGACAGTAGTCCCTACGAGCAGTACTTC
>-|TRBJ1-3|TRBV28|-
CASSFRLSGNTIYF
TGTGCCAGCAGTTTCAGGCTCTCTGGAAACACCATATATTTT
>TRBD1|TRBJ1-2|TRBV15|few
CATSRDPRQGSYGYTF
TGTGCCACCAGCAGAGATCCGAGACAGGGATCCTATGGCTACACCTTC
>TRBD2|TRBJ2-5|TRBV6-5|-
CASSYSFGGTRETQYF
TGTGCCAGCAGTTACTCGTTCGGGGGGACCAGGGAGACCCAGTACTTC
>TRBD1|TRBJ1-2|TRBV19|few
CASSTGTGIYGYTF
TGTGCCAGTAGTACAGGGACAGGGATCTATGGCTACACCTTC
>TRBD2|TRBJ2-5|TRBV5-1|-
CASSAHRLAGGPETQYF
TGCGCCAGCAGCGCGCACAGACTAGCGGGGGGCCCAGAGACCCAGTACTTC
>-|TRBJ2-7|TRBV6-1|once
CASSEYGTLPYEQYF
TGTGCCAGCAGTGAATATGGGACTTTGCCCTACGAGCAGTACTTC
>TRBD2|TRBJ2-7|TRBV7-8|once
CASSLALAGGPFYEQYF
TGTGCCAGCAGCTTAGCTCTAGCGGGAGGGCCTTTTTACGAGCAGTACTTC
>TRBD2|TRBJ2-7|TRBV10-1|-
CASSVETSGSYEQYF
TGCGCCAGCAGTGTTGAGACTAGCGGGTCCTACGAGCAGTACTTC
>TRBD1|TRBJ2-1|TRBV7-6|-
CASSLGGGQGYNEQFF
TGTGCCAGCAGCCTAGGGGGGGGACAGGGCTACAATGAGCAGTTCTTC
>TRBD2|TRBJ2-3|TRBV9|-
CASSVDVAGRTDTQYF
TGTGCCAGCAGCGTAGACGTAGCGGGACGCACAGATACGCAGTATTTT
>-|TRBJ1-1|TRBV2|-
CASSRNRLQNTEAFF
TGTGCCAGCAGCAGGAACAGGCTGCAGAACACTGAAGCTTTCTTT
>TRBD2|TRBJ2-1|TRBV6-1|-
CASSELPSGRIPSEQFF
TGTGCCAGCAGTGAATTACCTAGCGGGAGGATTCCAAGTGAGCAGTTCTTC
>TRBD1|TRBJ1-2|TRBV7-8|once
CASSLVTGGYNYGYTF
TGTGCCAGCAGCTTAGTGACAGGGGGTTATAACTATGGCTACACCTTC
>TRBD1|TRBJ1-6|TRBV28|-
CASSLSLPGQGNSPLHF
TGTGCCAGCAGTTTATCCCTCCCCGGACAGGGGAATTCACCCCTCCACTTT
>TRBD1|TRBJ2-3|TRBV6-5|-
CASSYSSGGVSDTQYF
TGTGCCAGCAGTTACTCTTCAGGGGGCGTCTCAGATACGCAGTATTTT
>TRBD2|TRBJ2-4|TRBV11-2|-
CASSSGGGGASVGIQYF
TGTGCCAGCAGCTCCGGCGGGGGGGGCGCAAGTGTAGGCATTCAGTACTTC
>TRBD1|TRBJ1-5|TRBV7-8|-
CASSEQGALIRNQPQHF
TGTGCCAGCAGCGAGCAGGGGGCTTTGATCCGGAATCAGCCCCAGCATTTT
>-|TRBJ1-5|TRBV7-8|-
CASSLGTGQPQHF
TGTGCCAGCAGCTTAGGGACGGGACAGCCCCAGCATTTT
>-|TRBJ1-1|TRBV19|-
CASSSRGWTEAFF
TGTGCCAGTAGTTCCCGAGGTTGGACTGAAGCTTTCTTT
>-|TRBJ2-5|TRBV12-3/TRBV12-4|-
CASSTGSGETQYF
TGTGCCAGCAGTACGGGGTCCGGGGAGACCCAGTACTTC
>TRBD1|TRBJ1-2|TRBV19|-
CASGTGVNYGYTF
TGTGCCAGCGGGACAGGGGTTAACTATGGCTACACCTTC
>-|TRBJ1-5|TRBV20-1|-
CSASQGTSNQPQHF
TGCAGTGCTAGTCAGGGGACTAGCAATCAGCCCCAGCATTTT
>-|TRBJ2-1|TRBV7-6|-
CASSLATGVEQFF
TGTGCCAGCAGCTTAGCGACGGGGGTAGAGCAGTTCTTC
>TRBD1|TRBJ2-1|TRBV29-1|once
CSGTGVYNEQFF
TGCAGCGGGACAGGGGTCTACAATGAGCAGTTCTTC
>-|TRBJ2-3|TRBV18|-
CASSPDEGLTDTQYF
TGTGCCAGCTCACCAGACGAGGGACTCACAGATACGCAGTATTTT
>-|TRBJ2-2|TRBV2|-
CASRQQLNTGELFF
TGTGCCAGCCGACAGCAATTGAACACCGGGGAGCTGTTTTTT
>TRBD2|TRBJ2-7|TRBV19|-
CASSRNSGGTYEQYF
TGTGCCAGTAGCCGGAATAGCGGGGGGACCTACGAGCAGTACTTC
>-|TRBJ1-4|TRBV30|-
CAWSYGDRDNEKLFF
TGTGCCTGGAGTTACGGCGACAGAGATAATGAAAAACTGTTTTTT
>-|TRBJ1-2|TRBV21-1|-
CASSKIPGQGVFGYGYTF
TGTGCCAGCAGCAAGATTCCGGGACAGGGCGTATTTGGCTATGGCTACACCTTC
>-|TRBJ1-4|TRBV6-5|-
CASRLDRTVDEKLFF
TGTGCCAGCAGGCTTGACAGGACGGTGGATGAAAAACTGTTTTTT
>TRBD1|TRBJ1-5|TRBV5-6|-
CASSPRGQGFNQPQHF
TGTGCCAGCAGCCCCCGGGGACAGGGGTTTAATCAGCCCCAGCATTTT
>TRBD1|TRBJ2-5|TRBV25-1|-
CASSEWGQATQYF
TGTGCCAGCAGTGAGTGGGGACAGGCAACCCAGTACTTC